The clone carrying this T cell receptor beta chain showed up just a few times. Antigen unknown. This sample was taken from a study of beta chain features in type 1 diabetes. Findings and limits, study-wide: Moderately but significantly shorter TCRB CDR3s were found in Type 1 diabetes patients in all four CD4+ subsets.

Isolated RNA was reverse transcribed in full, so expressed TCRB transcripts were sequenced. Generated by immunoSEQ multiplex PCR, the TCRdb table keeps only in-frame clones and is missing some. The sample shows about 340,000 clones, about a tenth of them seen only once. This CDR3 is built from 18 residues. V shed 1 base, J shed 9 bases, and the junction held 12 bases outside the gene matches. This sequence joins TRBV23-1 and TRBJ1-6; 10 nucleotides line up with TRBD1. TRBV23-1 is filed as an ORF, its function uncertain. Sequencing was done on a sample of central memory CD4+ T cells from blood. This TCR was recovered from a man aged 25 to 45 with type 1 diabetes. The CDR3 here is CASSQCSPGQGVGSPLHF. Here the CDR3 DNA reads TGCGCCAGCAGTCAATGTTCCCCCGGACAGGGGGTCGGTTCACCCCTCCACTTT.